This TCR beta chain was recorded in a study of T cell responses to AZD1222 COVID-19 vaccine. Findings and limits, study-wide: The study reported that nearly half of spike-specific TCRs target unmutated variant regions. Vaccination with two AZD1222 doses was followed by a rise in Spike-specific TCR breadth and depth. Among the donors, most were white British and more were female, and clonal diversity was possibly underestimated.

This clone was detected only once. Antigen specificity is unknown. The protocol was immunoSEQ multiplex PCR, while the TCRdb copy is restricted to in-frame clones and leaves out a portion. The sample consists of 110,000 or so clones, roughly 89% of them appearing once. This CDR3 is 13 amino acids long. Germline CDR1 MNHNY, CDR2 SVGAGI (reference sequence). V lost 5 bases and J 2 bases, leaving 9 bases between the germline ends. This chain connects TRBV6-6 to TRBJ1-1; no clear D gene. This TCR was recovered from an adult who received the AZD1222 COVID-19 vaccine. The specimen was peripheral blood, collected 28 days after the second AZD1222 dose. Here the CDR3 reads CASSQLSNTEAFF. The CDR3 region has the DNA TGTGCCAGCAGTCAGTTGTCTAACACTGAAGCTTTCTTT.